Each of the 10 T cell receptor beta chains below was sequenced from the same sample in a study of cytomegalovirus exposure and HLA in healthy donors. 60 Vbeta and 13 Jbeta primers were used in PCR. The protocol was immunoSEQ multiplex PCR, while the TCRdb copy is restricted to in-frame clones and leaves out a portion. The sample lists approximately 130,000 clones, around three quarters seen once, with around 2.7% in the top ten. The sample taken for sequencing was PBMCs. The receptors originated from a woman in her sixties in good health and CMV-seropositive.

The genes are TRBV4-1 and TRBJ1-1; 8 nucleotides match TRBD1. With 3 bases clipped from V and 0 bases from J, the junction kept 6 bases outside the gene matches. This CDR3 region has 16 residues. Germline assignment: CDR1 MGHRA and CDR2 YSYEKL. The CDR3 is CASSHDRGAMNTEAFF. DNA for the CDR3: TGCGCCAGCAGCCACGACAGGGGAGCAATGAACACTGAAGCTTTCTTT.

The V and J genes are TRBV11-2 and TRBJ2-5; TRBD2 matches at 10 bases. Looked up from germline, CDR1 is SGHAT and CDR2 is FQNNGV. The length of the CDR3 is 17 residues. V shed 1 base, J shed 0 bases, and the junction held 5 bases outside the gene matches. CDR3 region: CASSLGSSGGHQETQYF. CDR3 sequence (DNA): TGTGCCAGCAGCTTAGGGTCTAGCGGGGGCCACCAAGAGACCCAGTACTTC.

The count of this clone is one. The chain combines TRBV27 with TRBJ2-7, with 9 bases fitting TRBD2. The germline V gene has CDR1 MNHEY and CDR2 SMNVEV (reference sequence). V shed 1 base, J shed 4 bases, and the junction held 5 bases outside the gene matches. The CDR3 contains 15 residues. This CDR3 reads CASSLWGGGVYEQYF. The CDR3 bases are TGTGCCAGCAGTTTATGGGGCGGGGGGGTATACGAGCAGTACTTC.

This chain uses TRBV10-2 with TRBJ1-2; 7 nucleotides align to TRBD1. V was clipped by 4 bases and J by 6 bases; unmatched bases: 2. The CDR3 length is 12 residues. Germline CDR1 WSHSY, CDR2 SAAADI. In DNA, the CDR3 is TGCGCCAGCAGTGGGGACAGAAATGGCTACACCTTC. It codes for CASSGDRNGYTF.

CDR3 in amino acids: CASSPRADVYGYTF. The CDR3 region has the DNA TGTGCCAGCAGCCCCCGAGCGGACGTCTATGGCTACACCTTC. This chain uses TRBV6-6 with TRBJ1-2; D gene ambiguous. The germline gives CDR1 MNHNY, CDR2 SVGAGI (reference sequence). The germline V and J ends were trimmed by 6 bases and 4 bases, with 15 bases remaining between them. The CDR3 spans 14 residues.

The chain has TRBV9 and TRBJ2-5; 7 bases line up with TRBD2. Looked up from germline, CDR1 is SGDLS and CDR2 is YYNGEE. The CDR3 is 14 amino acids. V shed 3 bases, J shed 2 bases, and the junction held 4 bases outside the gene matches. The DNA for the CDR3 is TGTGCCAGCAGCGCCGGACTAGGACAAGAGACCCAGTACTTC. Protein product: CASSAGLGQETQYF.

In this sample, this clone turned up a few times. The chain combines TRBV9 with TRBJ1-4, with D unresolved. V lost 0 bases and J 8 bases, leaving 8 bases between the germline ends. Per the germline V gene, CDR1 is SGDLS and CDR2 is YYNGEE. CDR3 length equals 13 residues. The CDR3 loop is CASSVGGEEKLFF. In nucleotides, the CDR3 is TGTGCCAGCAGCGTAGGCGGGGAAGAAAAACTGTTTTTT.

This clone has only one observation. The CDR3 DNA reads TGTGCCAGCAGCTTGGGGTCTAGGAGAAATCAGCCCCAGCATTTT. This encodes CASSLGSRRNQPQHF. The J gene is TRBJ1-5, the V gene TRBV5-6, with D uncertain. CDR1 and CDR2 (germline): SGHDT, YYEEEE. Deletions cut 0 bases from V and 4 bases from J, with 11 bases between. The CDR3 spans 15 residues.

About this clone: The sample has other DNA sequences that encode this CDR3 too. The rearrangement joins TRBV7-9 to TRBJ1-1; D ambiguous. Trimming took off 2 bases at V and 3 bases at J, with 7 bases between the two ends. The CDR3 consists of 13 residues. CDR1 and CDR2 (germline): SEHNR, FQNEAQ (reference sequence). The CDR3 sequence is CASSLRRDTEAFF. CDR3 nucleotides: TGTGCCAGCAGCTTACGGAGGGACACTGAAGCTTTCTTT.

This clone came up once. The chain links TRBV10-3 to TRBJ2-5, with D possibly matching TRBD2 (6 bases). In germline, CDR1 is ENHRY, CDR2 SYGVKD. Trimming cost V 8 bases and J 5 bases, with 18 bases left between them. This CDR3 spans 14 amino acids. For the CDR3, the DNA is TGTGCCATCGGCGGGGCTAGCGAGGGGGAGACCCAGTACTTC. Translation gives CAIGGASEGETQYF.